The next 8 T cell receptor beta chains were all read from a single sample in a study of beta chain features in type 1 diabetes (dated 2018 in TCRdb). Libraries were constructed by the immunoSEQ multiplex PCR assay. The entire amount of isolated RNA was reverse transcribed using the High Capacity cDNA Reverse Transcription Kit, so the sequenced TCRB transcripts were expressed ones. Not all clones reach the TCRdb copy of this immuneACCESS table, which keeps in-frame sequences only. Checked studies attribute under half of the gap to unresolved V genes and leave the rest unexplained. This sample lists more than 350,000 clones; 11% were detected once. The top ten clones comprise approximately 0.05% of the sample. The source material was naive CD4+ T cells from blood. The cell subset or site label corresponds to: true naive CD4+ T cells. The source of these receptors is a woman aged 18 to 35 in good health.

The chain uses TRBV4-3 and TRBJ2-3, with D possibly being TRBD1 (5 bases). Germline values: CDR1 LGHNA, CDR2 YSLEER. The V gene lost 1 base and the J gene lost 10 bases, with 18 bases spanning the gap. This CDR3 spans 15 amino acids. CDR3 sequence: CASSQGLDSYYAQYF. The CDR3 DNA is TGCGCCAGCAGCCAAGGGCTAGACAGCTACTATGCGCAGTATTTT.

This clone occurred many times. The genes are TRBV29-1 and TRBJ2-1; D ambiguous. CDR1 is SQVTM, CDR2 ANQGSEA, per germline. The CDR3 sequence is 11 residues long. Trimming removed 3 bases at V and 2 bases at J, with 2 bases between. CDR3 sequence: CSVETYNEQFF. In DNA, the CDR3 is TGCAGCGTTGAGACCTACAATGAGCAGTTCTTC.

This clone was observed many times. For the CDR3, the DNA is TGCAGCGTTGAAAAGCACAGGGATCTAGCCAAAAACATTCAGTACTTC. It yields the protein CSVEKHRDLAKNIQYF. The J gene is TRBJ2-4, the V gene TRBV29-1; tentative D call: TRBD1 (6 bases). The CDR3 is 16 amino acids. V dropped 2 bases and J dropped 0 bases, with 14 bases sitting between them. Germline CDR1 SQVTM, CDR2 ANQGSEA.

This clone was observed a few times. The V and J genes are TRBV5-1 and TRBJ1-4; the D gene is possibly TRBD1 (5 bases). V lost 4 bases and J 7 bases, leaving 14 bases between the germline ends. The CDR3 sequence is 14 residues long. CDR1 is SGHRS and CDR2 is YFSETQ in the germline V gene. The CDR3, as DNA: TGCGCCAGCAGCCCCGGGACGGGGAGTGAAAAACTGTTTTTT. It encodes CASSPGTGSEKLFF.

This sequence joins TRBV9 and TRBJ2-1; tentatively, D is TRBD1 or TRBD2 (5 bases each). The germline gives CDR1 SGDLS, CDR2 YYNGEE. The V end lost 4 bases, the J end lost 14 bases, and 16 bases lay between the germline ends. The CDR3 covers 12 residues. The CDR3 DNA sequence: TGTGCCAGCAGCTCGACTAACCGGGGCAAGTTCTTC. Residues: CASSSTNRGKFF.

V gene TRBV7-2 combines with J gene TRBJ1-1; D is possibly TRBD1 (6 bases). This CDR3 has 13 residues. Germline V lookup: CDR1 SGHTA, CDR2 FQGNSA. Trimming shortened V by 6 bases and J by 4 bases, and 12 bases separated the two germline ends. The CDR3 loop reads CASRQDRSTEAFF. CDR3 DNA: TGTGCCAGCAGACAAGACAGGTCCACTGAAGCTTTCTTT.

The chain links TRBV7-8 to TRBJ2-1; D may be TRBD2 (5 bases). Germline V gives CDR1 SGHVS, CDR2 FQNEAQ. The CDR3 contains 15 residues. The V gene lost 5 bases and the J gene lost 7 bases, with 18 bases spanning the gap. DNA for the CDR3: TGTGCCAGCAGCAACCGCCGGGGAGCGCGGAATGAGCAGTTCTTC. Translated, it gives CASSNRRGARNEQFF.

The V and J genes are TRBV2 and TRBJ1-2, with 8 bases lining up with TRBD1. CDR3 size: 14 residues. Germline-derived CDR1 and CDR2 are SNHLY and FYNNEI. Trimming took 2 bases from V and 3 from J; bases not matched to a gene: 2. The CDR3 DNA follows: TGTGCCAGCAGTGAAAGGGGACAGGACTATGGCTACACCTTC. This codes for CASSERGQDYGYTF.